These 4 T cell receptor beta chains were all obtained from the same sample, sequenced in a study. TCRdb used MiXCR to reprocess the RT-PCR reads, holding one entry per CDR3 protein. The sample carries hundreds of thousands of distinct CDR3 sequences, approximately 15% recorded once. Sequencing was done on a sample of memory CD4+ T cells from blood. Every receptor here comes from a female donor in good health, serving as a healthy control.

V and J are TRBV29-1 and TRBJ1-1; possibly TRBD1 for D (5 bases). CDR1 SQVTM and CDR2 ANQGSEA come from the germline V gene. This CDR3 contains 17 residues. The V end was cut by 0 bases, the J end by 0 bases, with 17 bases between. In nucleotides, the CDR3 is TGCAGCGTTGAAGATCTCAAACCGGGACGGTTGAACACTGAAGCTTTCTTT. Translation gives CSVEDLKPGRLNTEAFF.

The chain combines TRBV5-1 with TRBJ2-7, with TRBD1 matching over 7 bases. The CDR3 contains 17 residues. The ends lost 0 bases at V and 1 base at J; junction bases unmatched: 10. Germline lookup yields CDR1 SGHRS and CDR2 YFSETQ. The CDR3 nucleotides are TGCGCCAGCAGCTTGGCCGAGGGGGCGCCTCGGTCCTACGAGCAGTACTTC. Its protein is CASSLAEGAPRSYEQYF. Together with reference TRBV5-1 and TRBJ2-7, the CDR3 gives the full variable domain: KAGVTQTPRYLIKTRGQQVTLSCSPISGHRSVSWYQQTPGQGLQFLFEYFSETQRNKGNFPGRFSGRQFSNSRSEMNVSTLELGDSALYLCASSLAEGAPRSYEQYFGPGTRLTVT.

The chain combines TRBV30 with TRBJ1-3; D not certain. V was shortened by 2 bases and J by 3 bases, with 5 bases between the two germline ends. The CDR3 runs 12 residues. Germline loops: CDR1 GTSNPN, CDR2 SVGIG (reference sequence). The CDR3: CAWSLVGNTIYF. Here the CDR3 DNA reads TGTGCCTGGAGTTTGGTTGGAAACACCATATATTTT. The complete variable domain, with remaining parts taken from reference TRBV30 and TRBJ1-3, reads SQTIHQWPATLVQPVGSPLSLECTVEGTSNPNLYWYRQAAGRGLQLLFYSVGIGQISSEVPQNLSASRPQDRQFILSSKKLLLSDSGFYLCAWSLVGNTIYFGEGSWLTVV.

This clonotype was recorded at least ten times. The V call is TRBV3-1, the J call TRBJ1-6; 8 bases fit TRBD1. Germline lookup yields CDR1 LGHDT and CDR2 YNNKEL (reference sequence). The V segment lost 4 bases and the J segment 10 bases; nucleotides outside the gene matches: 6. This CDR3 region has 14 residues. CDR3 protein: CASSPAGGRSPLHF. CDR3 sequence (DNA): TGTGCCAGCAGCCCGGCAGGGGGCAGATCACCCCTCCACTTT.